This T cell receptor beta chain was identified during a study of control samples from healthy donors and cancer patients. Clones were read by immunoSEQ multiplex PCR, and TCRdb kept only the in-frame ones, dropping some. Counted here are around 120,000 clones, approximately 89% occurring once; the ten biggest clones make up 2.9%. This clone was found once. CDR1 is KGHSH and CDR2 is LQKENI in the germline V gene. The V gene lost 3 bases and the J gene lost 5 bases, with 13 bases spanning the gap. The CDR3 totals 14 residues. This sequence joins TRBV18 and TRBJ1-1, with D hard to call. This TCR was recovered from a man between 60 and 75 years old in good health. Sequenced: blood. The CDR3 is CASSPGTDRTEAFF. As DNA, the CDR3 is TGTGCCAGCTCACCGGGCACCGACCGAACTGAAGCTTTCTTT.